The 29 T cell receptor beta chains listed next were all sequenced from one sample in a study of cytomegalovirus exposure and HLA in healthy donors (TCRdb year 2017). The library was generated by the immunoSEQ multiplex PCR assay. A mixture of 60 forward primers for TCR Vbeta segments and 13 reverse primers for TCR Jbeta segments was used in the multiplex PCR. The immuneACCESS repertoire file appears here via TCRdb, limited to in-frame rearrangements. These files lack a portion of the clones; in checked studies, under half of the deficit traces to unresolved V genes, and the cause of the others is not known. This sample has approximately 32,000 clones in its table, and about 72% of those were observed once. Approximately 8% of the sample lies in the top ten. The sequencing sample was made of PBMCs. These receptors were obtained from a woman in her twenties or thirties in good health and CMV-seropositive.

The V gene is TRBV14, the J gene TRBJ2-1; D perhaps matches TRBD2 (6 bases). CDR3 length: 18 residues. V shed 4 bases and J shed 0 bases, with 19 bases lying between them. The germline CDR1 and CDR2 sequences are SGHDN and FVKESK. The CDR3 nucleotides are TGTGCCAGCAGCCGTAGGGGCACTAGCATAGACTCCTACAATGAGCAGTTCTTC. This gives the protein CASSRRGTSIDSYNEQFF.

The chain couples TRBV6-1 to TRBJ2-1; 11 bases line up with TRBD2. Germline assignment: CDR1 MNHNS and CDR2 SASEGT. The CDR3 loop spans 16 amino acids. The V segment lost 3 bases and the J segment 7 bases; nucleotides outside the gene matches: 8. CDR3 region: CASSDSGRASGNEQFF. The CDR3 DNA reads as TGTGCCAGCAGTGATAGCGGGAGGGCCTCGGGAAATGAGCAGTTCTTC.

A few counts support this clone. This chain links TRBV19 with TRBJ1-1, with D possibly matching TRBD1 (6 bases). V gave up 8 bases and J gave up 8 bases, with 18 bases separating them. Germline CDR1 is LNHDA and CDR2 is SQIVND (reference sequence). The length of the CDR3 is 13 residues. The CDR3 bases are TGTGCCAGTTATCCCCATAAGGGGGAGGAAGCTTTCTTT. Its translation is CASYPHKGEEAFF. Full variable domain (outside the CDR3, taken from reference TRBV19 and TRBJ1-1): DGGITQSPKYLFRKEGQNVTLSCEQNLNHDAMYWYRQDPGQGLRLIYYSQIVNDFQKGDIAEGYSVSREKKESFPLTVTSAQKNPTAFYLCASYPHKGEEAFFGQGTRLTVV.

The V gene is TRBV19, the J gene TRBJ1-2; 9 nucleotides align to TRBD1. The CDR3 covers 15 residues. Looked up from germline, CDR1 is LNHDA and CDR2 is SQIVND (reference sequence). V dropped 6 bases and J dropped 1; count of bases not matched to a gene: 6. Here the CDR3 reads CASRLGQGHNYGYTF. CDR3 coding DNA: TGTGCCAGTAGATTGGGACAGGGCCATAACTATGGCTACACCTTC.

This clone showed up just a few times. The chain couples TRBV10-3 to TRBJ1-2, with a weak D call TRBD1 (5 bases). V gave up 0 bases and J gave up 6 bases, with 11 bases separating them. CDR1 and CDR2 (germline): ENHRY, SYGVKD. The CDR3 consists of 14 residues. In DNA, the CDR3 is TGTGCCATCAGTGAGTCTAGTGGACAACATGGCTACACCTTC. Translation: CAISESSGQHGYTF.

V usage is TRBV28 and J usage is TRBJ1-5, with D possibly being TRBD1 (6 bases). Trimming left V 5 bases short and J 5 bases short, with 7 bases between. The V gene's germline CDR1 is MDHEN and CDR2 SYDVKM. The CDR3 has 12 amino acids. Here the CDR3 reads CASSGGDQPQHF. CDR3 DNA: TGTGCCAGCAGTGGGGGCGATCAGCCCCAGCATTTT.

The chain combines TRBV5-6 with TRBJ1-1, with no clear D. The CDR3 length is 15 residues. Germline V gives CDR1 SGHDT, CDR2 YYEEEE. V lost 0 bases and J 1 base, leaving 10 bases between the germline ends. CDR3 nucleotide sequence: TGTGCCAGCAGCTTGGGTTGGGCCCCGAACACTGAAGCTTTCTTT. This sequence encodes CASSLGWAPNTEAFF.

This clone was seen once. The V gene is TRBV28, the J gene TRBJ2-2, with 10 bases matching TRBD1. CDR3 length equals 14 residues. J lost 7 bases, V lost 8 bases, and 7 bases had no gene match. CDR1 is MDHEN, CDR2 SYDVKM, per germline. CDR3 residues: CASQKGTGDGELFF. The CDR3 nucleotides read TGTGCCAGCCAGAAGGGGACAGGGGACGGGGAGCTGTTTTTT.

This chain joins TRBV10-2 and TRBJ2-7, with TRBD1 as a possible D gene (6 bases). The V and J ends lost 8 bases and 2 bases respectively, with 16 bases between them. The CDR3 has 14 residues. Germline V lookup: CDR1 WSHSY, CDR2 SAAADI. The CDR3 sequence is CASGGQGFPYEQYF. The CDR3 DNA reads TGCGCCAGCGGGGGCCAGGGGTTCCCCTACGAGCAGTACTTC.

The rearrangement joins TRBV11-2 to TRBJ2-4; 9 positions match TRBD2. The CDR3 loop spans 15 amino acids. The ends lost 5 bases at V and 7 bases at J; junction bases unmatched: 9. Per the germline V gene, CDR1 is SGHAT and CDR2 is FQNNGV. The CDR3 region has the DNA TGTGCCAGCAGCCACCCTCCTAGCGGGGTGAACATTCAGTACTTC. It yields the protein CASSHPPSGVNIQYF.

CDR3 amino acids: CASSQVDRGPQHF. CDR3 nucleotide sequence: TGCGCCAGCAGCCAAGTAGACAGGGGTCCCCAGCATTTT. The V and J genes are TRBV4-1 and TRBJ1-5, with TRBD1 matching over 8 bases. The junction had 3 bases not matched to a gene; V was cut back by 1 base and J by 10 bases. This CDR3 spans 13 amino acids. Germline lookup yields CDR1 MGHRA and CDR2 YSYEKL.

V gene TRBV4-1 combines with J gene TRBJ1-2, with D perhaps TRBD1 (6 bases). Trimming shortened V by 1 base and J by 3 bases, and 12 bases separated the two germline ends. The germline V gene has CDR1 MGHRA and CDR2 YSYEKL. The CDR3 spans 15 residues. The CDR3 protein is CASSQGRGGYYGYTF. The CDR3 DNA reads TGCGCCAGCAGCCAAGGCAGGGGAGGGTACTATGGCTACACCTTC.

This clone showed up just a few times. This sequence joins TRBV13 and TRBJ1-1; possibly TRBD1 for D (5 bases). The CDR3 consists of 16 residues. Germline CDR1 reads PRHDT; CDR2 reads FYEKMQ (reference sequence). With 5 bases removed from V and 1 base from J, the gap between germline ends came to 17 bases. The CDR3 DNA follows: TGTGCCAGCAGCCTATGGGGGGGTCACCGGAACACTGAAGCTTTCTTT. Its translation: CASSLWGGHRNTEAFF.

The V and J genes are TRBV10-1 and TRBJ2-7; possible D gene TRBD2, 6 bases. CDR3 size: 15 residues. V lost 6 bases to trimming and J lost 3 bases, with 18 bases between them. CDR1 is WNHNN, CDR2 SYGVQD, per germline (reference sequence). This chain's CDR3 is CASSPGGGRFYEQYF. The DNA for the CDR3 is TGCGCCAGCAGCCCCGGTGGTGGGAGGTTCTACGAGCAGTACTTC.

The chain joins TRBV27 to TRBJ2-2, with 9 bases that match TRBD2. Germline V CDR1 and CDR2: MNHEY, SMNVEV (reference sequence). Germline trimming cut 7 bases from V and 0 bases from J; bases unmatched to any gene: 9. The length of the CDR3 is 17 residues. Here the CDR3 DNA reads TGTGCCAGCACTTCCTGGACTAGCGTAACGAACACCGGGGAGCTGTTTTTT. Protein sequence: CASTSWTSVTNTGELFF.

The CDR3 sequence is CASSSGGTDTQYF. DNA of the CDR3: TGTGCCAGCAGCTCCGGGGGCACAGATACGCAGTATTTT. This chain uses TRBV28 with TRBJ2-3, with D maybe TRBD2 (5 bases). The CDR3 extends over 13 amino acids. Trimming cost V 6 bases and J 1 base, with 8 bases left between them. Germline loops: CDR1 MDHEN, CDR2 SYDVKM.

The V call is TRBV28, the J call TRBJ2-7, with TRBD2 as a possible D gene (6 bases). The CDR3 is 15 residues long. Trimming stripped 1 base from V and 3 bases from J, with 13 bases between. The germline V gene encodes CDR1 MDHEN and CDR2 SYDVKM. The CDR3 loop reads CASSLFGGVLYEQYF. The CDR3 bases are TGTGCCAGCAGTTTATTCGGCGGGGTCCTCTACGAGCAGTACTTC.

The genes are TRBV7-2 and TRBJ2-3; 10 bases are a match to TRBD2. Trimming cost V 2 bases and J 3 bases; bases outside gene matches: 8. Germline V gene lookup returns CDR1 SGHTA and CDR2 FQGNSA. The CDR3 is 17 amino acids. The CDR3 loop is CASSLSSGGAGTDTQYF. DNA for the CDR3: TGTGCCAGCAGCTTATCTAGCGGGGGTGCAGGAACAGATACGCAGTATTTT.

This chain joins TRBV2 and TRBJ2-1; the match to TRBD2 covers 7 bases. Per germline, CDR1 SNHLY and CDR2 FYNNEI. The CDR3 totals 15 residues. With V trimmed by 2 bases and J by 5 bases, 6 bases remained unmatched. This CDR3 reads CASSERPSGNNEQFF. CDR3 nucleotide sequence: TGTGCCAGCAGTGAAAGGCCTAGCGGAAACAATGAGCAGTTCTTC.

This chain joins TRBV27 and TRBJ2-7, with 12 bases aligning to TRBD1. V gave up 6 bases and J gave up 6 bases; unmatched junction bases: 9. Germline V CDR1 and CDR2: MNHEY, SMNVEV (reference sequence). The CDR3 contains 15 residues. CDR3 DNA: TGTGCCAGCAGACCCCAGGGACAGGGGGCGCGCGAGCAGTACTTC. Protein: CASRPQGQGAREQYF.

This CDR3 reads CASSSRPGTGFGEAFF. CDR3 DNA: TGTGCCAGCAGCTCCCGTCCCGGGACAGGGTTTGGGGAAGCTTTCTTT. V is TRBV7-2 and J is TRBJ1-1; TRBD1 aligns across 9 bases. The CDR3 has 16 residues. Trimming removed 4 bases from V and 8 bases from J; junction bases left unmatched: 14. The germline gives CDR1 SGHTA, CDR2 FQGNSA.

The CDR3 DNA is TGTGCCTGGAGCAAGGGGGCGGATTCACCCCTCCACTTT. It encodes CAWSKGADSPLHF. The V call is TRBV30, the J call TRBJ1-6, with 7 bases that match TRBD1. Germline-derived CDR1 and CDR2 are GTSNPN and SVGIG (reference sequence). Unmatched junction bases numbered 4, after V lost 3 bases and J lost 8 bases. CDR3 length: 13 residues.

This clone was recorded only once. The V and J genes are TRBV23-1 and TRBJ1-2, with D possibly matching TRBD1 (6 bases). TRBV23-1 is flagged as an ORF with uncertain function. The CDR3 is 17 amino acids. Trimming left V 3 bases short and J 8 bases short, with 25 bases between. The DNA for the CDR3 is TGCGCCAGCAGTCACCCCCGGCTTGGACGCCCAGGGGTCGGCTACACCTTC. Its translation: CASSHPRLGRPGVGYTF.

The V and J genes are TRBV6-1 and TRBJ1-3; D is unclear. Germline V gene lookup returns CDR1 MNHNS and CDR2 SASEGT. CDR3 size: 12 residues. Trimming cost V 1 base and J 9 bases, with 7 bases left between them. CDR3 loop: CASSEVRITIYF. The DNA of the CDR3 is TGTGCCAGCAGTGAAGTGCGTATCACCATATATTTT.

J is TRBJ2-1 and V is TRBV6-1; 10 bases agree with TRBD2. This CDR3 is built from 16 residues. Germline V gene lookup returns CDR1 MNHNS and CDR2 SASEGT. The ends lost 4 bases at V and 4 bases at J; junction bases unmatched: 7. The CDR3 DNA is TGTGCCAGCAGTGGTAGCGGGGGGATTTCATACAATGAGCAGTTCTTC. Residues: CASSGSGGISYNEQFF.

This clone was observed a few times. The V call is TRBV6-7, the J call TRBJ1-5; 7 positions match TRBD1. TRBV6-7 is designated an ORF whose function remains uncertain. J was trimmed by 0 bases and V by 2 bases; bases with no gene match: 10. This CDR3 spans 18 amino acids. The CDR3 DNA is TGTGCCAGCAGTTACCCACGACAGGGAGGATATAGCAATCAGCCCCAGCATTTT. Its protein is CASSYPRQGGYSNQPQHF.

Here the CDR3 DNA reads TGTGCCAGCTCACCGCCGCAGGGTGCAATCAACACTGAAGCTTTCTTT. Translated, it gives CASSPPQGAINTEAFF. The chain couples TRBV18 to TRBJ1-1, with D possibly being TRBD1 (5 bases). V shed 3 bases and J shed 2 bases, with 16 bases lying between them. This CDR3 is 16 amino acids long. Germline CDR1 KGHSH, CDR2 LQKENI.

This chain links TRBV2 with TRBJ1-5, with D uncertain. Germline lookup yields CDR1 SNHLY and CDR2 FYNNEI. Trimming took off 3 bases at V and 5 bases at J, with 8 bases between the two ends. This CDR3 contains 13 residues. The CDR3 region has the DNA TGTGCCAGCAGTGAGGTGGAGGATCAGCCCCAGCATTTT. This translates into CASSEVEDQPQHF.

The chain couples TRBV6-5 to TRBJ2-5; 7 bases match TRBD1. The V gene end was trimmed by 6 bases and the J gene end by 5 bases; junction bases not matched to a gene: 6. Germline CDR1 is MNHEY and CDR2 is SVGAGI. The length of the CDR3 is 13 residues. This chain's CDR3 is CASRQTGAETQYF. DNA for the CDR3: TGTGCCAGCAGGCAAACAGGGGCGGAGACCCAGTACTTC.